This T cell receptor beta chain stems from a study of identifying expanded T cells in peripheral blood. Study results and limitations: Technical replicates showed around 1.2 changed clones; two weeks about 16; four weeks 19. Clone count variance between approximately two-week samples rose with total template count.

Germline values: CDR1 ENHRY, CDR2 SYGVKD. This CDR3 spans 16 amino acids. V was pared by 4 bases and J by 5 bases, with 20 bases between. Collection occurred without any documented infections or immune events in donors. In its sample, this clone was seen once. Its antigen is undetermined. Assay used: immunoSEQ multiplex PCR; TCRdb lists only in-frame clones, some missing. This table has roughly 100,000 clones, almost 90% appearing once. The V gene is TRBV10-3, the J gene TRBJ2-5; tentatively, D is TRBD1 or TRBD2 (5 bases each). This clonotype was sampled from a person between 18 and 69 years old in good health. The sample consisted of blood. The CDR3 here is CAISAYRDGPVETQYF. The CDR3 nucleotides are TGTGCCATCAGTGCTTACCGGGACGGTCCCGTTGAGACCCAGTACTTC.